This TCR beta chain was captured in a study of response to subunit inactivated influenza vaccine. This clonotype came up a few times. V lost 7 bases and J 5 bases, leaving 14 bases between the germline ends. This CDR3 region has 14 residues. The germline V gene has CDR1 MGHDK and CDR2 SYGVNS. Using its own MiXCR run on the RT-PCR reads, TCRdb lists one record per CDR3 protein. The table includes about 700,000 distinct CDR3 sequences, 15% to 19% detected once. The sequences come from PBMCs from blood, collected roughly 12 days after vaccination. The chain uses TRBV25-1 and TRBJ2-2, with D possibly TRBD1 on 5 matching bases. This sequence was found in a man aged 50 to 59 who received an inactivated influenza vaccine. The CDR3, as DNA: TGTGCCAGCATGGAAGGGGTTCTAACCGGGGAGCTGTTTTTT. Residues: CASMEGVLTGELFF.